These 29 T cell receptor beta chains were all obtained from the same sample, sequenced in a study of CDR3 diversity in severe acne (dated by TCRdb to between 2018 and 2020). To prepare the library, PCR was applied. The instrument was an Illumina HiSeq 2000. The public sequencing data were trimmed at Q25 with fastp and processed into clonotypes with MiXCR by TCRdb, which kept only in-frame beta chains. All rows with the same CDR3 protein become a single entry with the most common DNA and genes. The sample includes approximately 80,000 distinct CDR3 sequences, with about 54% observed a single time. Over 11% of the sample is held by the ten biggest clonotypes. The specimen was blood. The receptor set was obtained from a male donor in good health, without acne.

This clonotype was observed a handful of times. The CDR3, as DNA: TGTGCCAGCAGTTTTGGGCAGGACTATGGCTACACCTTC. Amino acids: CASSFGQDYGYTF. The chain combines TRBV12-3 or TRBV12-4 with TRBJ1-2, with no clear D. The V end was cut by 3 bases, the J end by 3 bases, with 8 bases between. This CDR3 is built from 13 residues.

This clonotype was recorded at least ten times. This chain links TRBV6-2 or TRBV6-3 with TRBJ2-7; no firm D call. The length of the CDR3 is 12 residues. V was clipped by 6 bases and J by 2 bases, with 8 bases between them. Per the germline V gene, CDR1 is MNHEY and CDR2 is SVGEGT. The CDR3 spells CASRQTTYEQYF. CDR3 bases: TGTGCCAGCAGACAGACAACCTACGAGCAGTACTTC.

As concerns this clonotype: This likely comes from a read error, as the CDR3 has no conserved phenylalanine or tryptophan at its end. The V call is TRBV6-5, the J call TRBJ1-3, with D unresolved. This CDR3 contains 14 residues. The V gene lost 7 bases and the J gene lost 2 bases, with 12 bases spanning the gap. Germline CDR1 reads MNHEY; CDR2 reads SVGAGI. As DNA, the CDR3 is TGTGCCAGCAATTCCACTGACACTGGAAACACCATATATTCT. Its translation is CASNSTDTGNTIYS.

V is TRBV7-2 and J is TRBJ2-7; D remains unclear. Looked up from germline, CDR1 is SGHTA and CDR2 is FQGNSA. This CDR3 is built from 15 residues. The V and J ends lost 5 bases and 0 bases respectively, with 14 bases between them. The CDR3 spells CASSANPLGSYEQYF. In nucleotides, the CDR3 is TGTGCCAGCAGCGCTAACCCTTTAGGCTCCTACGAGCAGTACTTC.

Concerning this clonotype itself: Germline and junction disagree at one end, which may indicate a read error. J is TRBJ2-7 and V is TRBV19, with D possibly being TRBD1 or TRBD2 (5 bases each). Looked up from germline, CDR1 is LNHDA and CDR2 is SQIVND (reference sequence). This CDR3 contains 15 residues. Here the CDR3 DNA reads TGCGCCAGCAGCCAAGCCTCGGGACGCCCCTACGAGCAGTACTTC. Its protein is CASSQASGRPYEQYF.

The V and J genes are TRBV9 and TRBJ1-1, with 7 bases lining up with TRBD1. The length of the CDR3 is 16 residues. Germline assignment: CDR1 SGDLS and CDR2 YYNGEE. The ends lost 4 bases at V and 7 bases at J; junction bases unmatched: 16. This chain's CDR3 is CASSPHTGVSTIEAFF. The DNA for the CDR3 is TGTGCCAGCAGCCCACACACAGGGGTTTCAACGATTGAAGCTTTCTTT.

This chain connects TRBV20-1 to TRBJ2-7, with 7 nucleotides matching TRBD1. V was pared by 5 bases and J by 1 base, with 17 bases of the junction left unmatched. The CDR3 contains 17 residues. CDR1 and CDR2 (germline): DFQATT, SNEGSKA (reference sequence). As DNA, the CDR3 is TGCAGTGCTTCAGGGTCGTCCGGGACAGCCGATTCCTACGAGCAGTACTTC. This sequence encodes CSASGSSGTADSYEQYF.

The chain joins TRBV5-1 to TRBJ2-7, with 8 bases identical to TRBD1. The CDR3 is made up of 15 amino acids. Germline CDR1 and CDR2: SGHRS and YFSETQ. The V segment lost 0 bases and the J segment 4 bases; nucleotides outside the gene matches: 6. The CDR3 coding sequence is TGCGCCAGCAGCTTGGAACAGGGGGGAAGATACGAGCAGTACTTC. Translated, it gives CASSLEQGGRYEQYF. Full variable domain (missing parts from reference TRBV5-1 and TRBJ2-7): KAGVTQTPRYLIKTRGQQVTLSCSPISGHRSVSWYQQTPGQGLQFLFEYFSETQRNKGNFPGRFSGRQFSNSRSEMNVSTLELGDSALYLCASSLEQGGRYEQYFGPGTRLTVT.

There are a few counts of this clonotype. This chain uses TRBV19 with TRBJ1-1; D possibly corresponds to TRBD1 (6 bases). The germline V gene encodes CDR1 LNHDA and CDR2 SQIVND (reference sequence). This CDR3 comprises 11 residues. V lost 8 bases to trimming and J lost 9 bases, with 13 bases between them. CDR3 region: CASVEGGKAFF. The CDR3 DNA reads as TGTGCCAGTGTTGAGGGGGGAAAAGCTTTCTTT.

This clonotype is medium-sized within its sample. J is TRBJ2-7 and V is TRBV10-2, with D possibly called TRBD1 or TRBD2 (6 bases each). CDR3 length: 13 amino acids. The V and J ends lost 8 bases and 3 bases respectively, with 14 bases between them. Germline loops: CDR1 WSHSY, CDR2 SAAADI. The CDR3 protein is CASSEGGLYEQYF. The CDR3, as DNA: TGCGCCAGCTCCGAAGGGGGGCTCTACGAGCAGTACTTC.

The genes are TRBV6-5 and TRBJ2-7; D might be TRBD1 (6 bases). Germline lookup yields CDR1 MNHEY and CDR2 SVGAGI. Trimming cost V 6 bases and J 7 bases, with 13 bases left between them. There are 12 residues in the CDR3. The CDR3 DNA is TGTGCCAGCAGGAAGGGGGTTGGGGAGCAGTACTTC. Amino acid sequence: CASRKGVGEQYF.

J is TRBJ1-3 and V is TRBV6-5, with a tentative D call TRBD1 (5 bases). The CDR3 sequence is 15 residues long. Trimming pared 6 bases from V and 0 bases from J, leaving 12 bases between. Germline CDR1 and CDR2: MNHEY and SVGAGI. The CDR3 sequence is CASRLAGNSGNTIYF. The CDR3 DNA reads as TGTGCCAGCAGGCTAGCAGGGAACTCTGGAAACACCATATATTTT.

This clonotype is a singleton in its sample. The V gene is TRBV13, the J gene TRBJ2-2; either TRBD1 or TRBD2 may supply D (5 bases each). The CDR3 contains 15 residues. Germline V gene lookup returns CDR1 PRHDT and CDR2 FYEKMQ (reference sequence). Between the trimmed V and J ends, which lost 3 bases and 7 bases, there was a span of 15 bases. The CDR3 bases are TGTGCCAGCAGCTTTGAGGGGTATGTGAGCGGGGAGCTGTTTTTT. Translating it yields CASSFEGYVSGELFF.

The rearrangement uses TRBV2 and TRBJ2-7; D is unclear. Germline CDR1 reads SNHLY; CDR2 reads FYNNEI. There are 14 residues in the CDR3. V was shortened by 3 bases and J by 4 bases, with 13 bases between the two germline ends. The CDR3 region is CASSDSGGNYEQYF. The CDR3 DNA follows: TGTGCCAGCAGTGACTCTGGCGGCAATTACGAGCAGTACTTC.

The J gene is TRBJ1-5, the V gene TRBV20-1; D is uncertain. CDR1 and CDR2 from the germline V gene are DFQATT and SNEGSKA (reference sequence). This CDR3 has 16 residues. As DNA, the CDR3 is TGCATTCCCCTAGAGATAGGGTGGCCTAGCAATCAGCCCCAGCATTTT. Encoded protein: CIPLEIGWPSNQPQHF.

This clonotype was found many times. This chain uses TRBV5-1 with TRBJ2-3; D possibly corresponds to TRBD1 (6 bases). The germline V gene encodes CDR1 SGHRS and CDR2 YFSETQ. The length of the CDR3 is 14 residues. V lost 2 bases, J lost 2 bases, and 9 bases lay in between. CDR3 nucleotides: TGCGCCAGCAGCTTCGGACAGCACACAGATACGCAGTATTTT. Its protein product is CASSFGQHTDTQYF.

This clonotype was seen repeatedly, ten times or more. The rearrangement uses TRBV24-1 and TRBJ2-2; 10 bases map to TRBD2. The CDR3 covers 15 residues. Germline V CDR1 and CDR2: KGHDR, SFDVKD. V was clipped by 5 bases and J by 7 bases; unmatched bases: 6. The CDR3 region has the DNA TGTGCCACCAGTGTGAGCGGGGGGGCCGGCGGGGAGCTGTTTTTT. Translating gives CATSVSGGAGGELFF.

This clonotype was detected a few times. The chain uses TRBV11-3 and TRBJ2-5; TRBD1 agrees at 8 bases. Per the germline V gene, CDR1 is SGHNT and CDR2 is YENEEA. The V and J ends lost 9 bases and 5 bases, in that order; junction bases with no gene match: 5. This CDR3 contains 12 residues. The CDR3 protein is CASQGAEETQYF. The CDR3, as DNA: TGTGCCAGTCAGGGGGCGGAGGAGACCCAGTACTTC.

V and J are TRBV19 and TRBJ1-4, with 8 bases lining up with TRBD1. This CDR3 region has 13 residues. Trimming cost V 8 bases and J 7 bases; bases outside gene matches: 6. Germline V gene lookup returns CDR1 LNHDA and CDR2 SQIVND (reference sequence). The CDR3: CASGQGRSEKLFF. The CDR3 coding sequence is TGTGCCAGTGGACAGGGACGGAGTGAAAAACTGTTTTTT.

The chain is built from TRBV10-3 and TRBJ1-4; no clear D. Germline V gives CDR1 ENHRY, CDR2 SYGVKD. This CDR3 has 18 amino acids. The germline V and J ends were trimmed by 3 bases and 6 bases, with 23 bases remaining between them. In DNA, the CDR3 is TGTGCCATCAGTGAAGCCGTTTTTTCGAAAGCAAACTATGAAAAACTGTTTTTT. This translates into CAISEAVFSKANYEKLFF.

This chain uses TRBV10-3 with TRBJ1-2; TRBD1 matches 7 bases. The CDR3 runs 13 residues. Germline V gene sequence: CDR1 ENHRY, CDR2 SYGVKD. The trim removed 3 bases at V and 8 bases at J, leaving 6 bases unmatched. The CDR3 DNA sequence: TGTGCCATCAGTGACGCCCAGGGGGAGGGCTACACCTTC. This encodes CAISDAQGEGYTF.

The chain links TRBV20-1 to TRBJ2-7; TRBD2 agrees at 14 bases. Looked up from germline, CDR1 is DFQATT and CDR2 is SNEGSKA (reference sequence). The CDR3 has 18 residues. V was clipped by 3 bases and J by 0 bases; unmatched bases: 10. The CDR3 here is CSASARLAGGHHSYEQYF. The CDR3 region has the DNA TGCAGTGCTAGCGCCCGACTAGCGGGAGGGCATCACTCCTACGAGCAGTACTTC.

The CDR3 coding sequence is TGTGCCAGTAGTATGGGGGACATGACGAACACCGGGGAGCTGTTTTTT. This encodes CASSMGDMTNTGELFF. The chain recombines TRBV19 with TRBJ2-2, with a possible D match to TRBD1 (6 bases). CDR1 and CDR2 (germline): LNHDA, SQIVND (reference sequence). V was pared by 3 bases and J by 0 bases, with 11 bases between. This CDR3 has 16 residues. The whole variable domain, remainder taken from reference TRBV19 and TRBJ2-2, is DGGITQSPKYLFRKEGQNVTLSCEQNLNHDAMYWYRQDPGQGLRLIYYSQIVNDFQKGDIAEGYSVSREKKESFPLTVTSAQKNPTAFYLCASSMGDMTNTGELFFGEGSRLTVL.

V usage is TRBV9 and J usage is TRBJ2-5, with D perhaps matching TRBD2 (5 bases). From germline, CDR1 is SGDLS and CDR2 YYNGEE. V gave up 3 bases and J gave up 3 bases, with 9 bases separating them. The CDR3 extends over 13 amino acids. In nucleotides, the CDR3 is TGTGCCAGCAGCGCCACCGGGGAAGAGACCCAGTACTTC. Translated: CASSATGEETQYF.

As regards this clonotype: A read error may produce the germline difference seen at one junction end. This chain uses TRBV4-1 with TRBJ2-7; TRBD1 or TRBD2 may be the D gene (5 bases each). CDR1 and CDR2 from the germline V gene are MGHRA and YSYEKL. The CDR3 totals 13 residues. The chain's CDR3 is CVSGLETRDEQYF. The DNA for the CDR3 is TGCGTCAGCGGCCTGGAAACCAGGGACGAGCAGTACTTC.

V usage is TRBV10-2 and J usage is TRBJ2-1; 11 bases match TRBD2. The V and J ends lost 4 bases and 9 bases, in that order; junction bases with no gene match: 5. The CDR3 has 14 amino acids. Germline V lookup: CDR1 WSHSY, CDR2 SAAADI. CDR3 sequence (DNA): TGCGCCAGCAGTGGTAGCGGGGGGGCGGGTGAGCAGTTCTTC. Its translation is CASSGSGGAGEQFF.

This chain links TRBV7-9 with TRBJ1-5; maybe TRBD1 (5 bases). Trimming took 3 bases from V and 2 from J, leaving 14 bases between them. The V gene's germline CDR1 is SEHNR and CDR2 FQNEAQ (reference sequence). The CDR3 runs to 16 residues. CDR3 loop: CASSLGGGSGNQPQHF. CDR3 coding DNA: TGTGCCAGCAGCTTGGGGGGGGGGTCGGGCAATCAGCCCCAGCATTTT.

This clonotype showed up just a few times. The chain is built from TRBV20-1 and TRBJ2-5; unclear D gene. Per the germline V gene, CDR1 is DFQATT and CDR2 is SNEGSKA (reference sequence). This CDR3 has 13 residues. V was cut by 1 base and J by 8 bases, with 14 bases left in between. The CDR3 here is CSARGRLEITQYF. CDR3 nucleotides: TGCAGTGCTAGAGGTAGACTGGAAATTACCCAGTACTTC.

As for this clonotype: The junction does not match germline at one end; this may be a read error. The V gene is TRBV7-3, the J gene TRBJ2-5, with a tentative D call TRBD1 (5 bases). The V gene's germline CDR1 is SGHTA and CDR2 FQGTGA. This CDR3 is 12 amino acids long. The CDR3 here is CASSLKGETQYF. CDR3 sequence (DNA): TGTGCTAGCAGTTTAAAGGGGGAGACCCAGTACTTC.